Presented here are 4 T cell receptor beta chains from one specimen sequenced in a study of STAT3 mutations in large granular lymphocyte leukemia. Findings of the study overall: In T-cell large granular lymphocyte leukemia, about half of patients showed multiple immunodominant subclonotypes.

This table comes from immunoSEQ multiplex PCR, and its TCRdb copy is limited to in-frame clones, with some not included. This table has under 35,000 clones, around 87% appearing once. Their target antigens are unknown. The material sequenced was peripheral blood mononuclear cells. All receptors derive from a man aged 55 to 70 with T-cell large granular lymphocyte leukemia. Some clones in this sample may be carry-over from other donors' samples.

The CDR3: CATSRGMEPLHF. The CDR3 DNA sequence: TGTGCCACCAGCAGAGGGATGGAACCCCTCCACTTT. V gene TRBV15 combines with J gene TRBJ1-6; unclear D gene. V lost 1 base, J lost 12 bases, and 7 bases lay in between. In germline, CDR1 is LNHNV, CDR2 YYDKDF (reference sequence). CDR3 length: 12 residues.

In this sample, this clone turned up once. V gene TRBV7-2 combines with J gene TRBJ1-2; D is uncertain. V lost 4 bases, J lost 5 bases, and 14 bases lay in between. Germline V lookup: CDR1 SGHTA, CDR2 FQGNSA. The CDR3 has 14 residues. In DNA, the CDR3 is TGTGCCAGCAGCTCGCCCCCTGCCATATATGGCTACACCTTC. Protein: CASSSPPAIYGYTF.

The chain couples TRBV5-1 to TRBJ2-7; D gene ambiguous. The V gene lost 4 bases and the J gene lost 6 bases, with 11 bases spanning the gap. In germline, CDR1 is SGHRS, CDR2 YFSETQ. This CDR3 comprises 12 residues. Here the CDR3 DNA reads TGCGCCAGCAGCCCCCCGGGCCTCGAGCAGTACTTC. Its translation is CASSPPGLEQYF.

This chain joins TRBV9 and TRBJ2-1; D is unclear. Per germline, CDR1 SGDLS and CDR2 YYNGEE. This CDR3 region has 15 residues. Trimming pared 7 bases from V and 5 bases from J, leaving 19 bases between. The CDR3, as DNA: TGTGCCAGCGGGCGGTTCCAAGGCCCGGACAATGAGCAGTTCTTC. Its protein is CASGRFQGPDNEQFF.